This T cell receptor (beta chain) stems from a study of Tregs in tolerant kidney transplant recipients. With regard to this clone: Coverage ceases 3 residues before the CDR3 finishes, and the germline J gene fills in the end.

Produced via immunoSEQ multiplex PCR; TCRdb's table is partial and in-frame only. Its table lists about 30,000 clones. The CDR3 extends over 16 amino acids. V lost 3 bases and J 0 bases, leaving 15 bases between the germline ends. The germline CDR1 and CDR2 sequences are DFQATT and SNEGSKA (reference sequence). This clonotype was obtained from a human donor who received a combined kidney and bone marrow transplant. This specimen consisted of CD8+ T cells from blood, obtained before the transplant. The chain joins TRBV20-1 to TRBJ2-1, with D possibly matching TRBD2 (5 bases). CDR3 sequence reads: CSASASSLSSYNEQFF. CDR3 DNA, as far as it was read: TGCAGTGCTAGTGCTAGCTCCTTGAGCTCCTACAATGAG.